Listed below are T cell receptor beta chains from one sample, sequenced in a study of regulatory T cells in long-lasting Graves disease. Via MiXCR, TCRdb re-called the multiplex PCR reads, giving one row per CDR3 protein. The repertoire holds about 500,000 distinct CDR3 sequences, with around 12% as singletons. The sample was also linked to a second study, of T cells in Graves' hyperthyroidism and ophthalmopathy.

This specimen was peripheral blood mononuclear cells (PBMCs), taken at new diagnosis, from a patient treated with antithyroid drugs. These receptor sequences come from a woman aged 25 to 39 with Graves disease. Both conserved end residues are part of each CDR3. The D gene is left open where the match is weak. Not every row has a clone size; where given, it reads once, few, many or a size class.

>-|TRBV7-2|many|TRBJ1-1
TGTGCCAGCAGCTCGAGGGTACAGGGCACTGAAGCTTTCTTT
CASSSRVQGTEAFF
>-|TRBV7-3|many|TRBJ2-7
TGTGCCAGCAGCCTGCTCCGGGACTTTAGCTCCTACGAGCAGTACTTC
CASSLLRDFSSYEQYF
>TRBD1|TRBV12-3/TRBV12-4|few|TRBJ2-3
TGTGCCAGCAGCCCGACTCCTGGACAGGGCTCTACAGATACGCAGTATTTT
CASSPTPGQGSTDTQYF
>-|TRBV3-1|few|TRBJ2-6
TGTGCCAGCAGCCCGCTAGGAGGGTCTGGGGCCAACGTCCTGACTTTC
CASSPLGGSGANVLTF
>-|TRBV6-1|many|TRBJ1-2
TGTGCCAGCAGTGCCCCGCGACGCAACATCTATGGCTACACCTTC
CASSAPRRNIYGYTF
>-|TRBV7-2|few|TRBJ1-3
TGTGCCAGCAGCTTGGGTTTATGGGGAAACACCATATATTTT
CASSLGLWGNTIYF
>-|TRBV6-4|many|TRBJ1-6
TGTGCCAGCTGGGGACTGGATTCACCCCTCCACTTT
CASWGLDSPLHF
>TRBD1|TRBV19|few|TRBJ2-7
TGTGCCAGTAGTACATTCCAGGGGGCGGAGTACGAGCAGTACTTC
CASSTFQGAEYEQYF
>TRBD2|TRBV11-2|many|TRBJ2-2
TGTGCCAGCAGCTTACTGGCGGGAGAAACCGGGGAGCTGTTTTTT
CASSLLAGETGELFF
>TRBD1|TRBV11-2|many|TRBJ2-1
TGTGCCAGCAGCTCCCCAGGGACAGTCTCCTACAATGAGCAGTTCTTC
CASSSPGTVSYNEQFF
>TRBD1|TRBV11-2|many|TRBJ2-5
TGTGCCAGCAGCTGGACAGGGGAAGAGACCCAGTACTTC
CASSWTGEETQYF
>-|TRBV2|-|TRBJ2-3
TGTGCCAGCAAGGAGTCGGCAGATACGCAGTATTTT
CASKESADTQYF
>-|TRBV12-3/TRBV12-4|many|TRBJ1-2
TGTGCCAGCAGTTTTGCATCGGGGAACTATGGCTACACCTTC
CASSFASGNYGYTF
>TRBD2|TRBV29-1|many|TRBJ2-7
TGCAGCGTTGAAGATTTGGTAGCGGGAGGCTACGAGCAGTACTTC
CSVEDLVAGGYEQYF
>TRBD1|TRBV7-8|many|TRBJ2-1
TGTGCCAGCAGCCAGGGACAGGCCTTCAATGAGCAGTTCTTC
CASSQGQAFNEQFF
>-|TRBV7-2|-|TRBJ2-5
TGTGCCAGCAGCTTCGCCCCCTACTTC
CASSFAPYF
>-|TRBV7-9|many|TRBJ2-1
TGTGCCAGCAGCTCCCCATCCGGGACAACCGACCGGGACAATGAGCAGTTCTTC
CASSSPSGTTDRDNEQFF
>-|TRBV7-8|many|TRBJ1-1
TGTGCCAGCAGCTTCGGGCCTCAGGGTAGAAAGAACACTGAAGCTTTCTTT
CASSFGPQGRKNTEAFF
>-|TRBV6-2/TRBV6-3|many|TRBJ2-2
TGTGCCAGCAGTTACGAAAAGGGGACCACCGGGGAGCTGTTTTTT
CASSYEKGTTGELFF
>TRBD2|TRBV20-1|few|TRBJ2-2
TGCAGTGCTAGACGGCGGGAGGGCCTGGACACCGGGGAGCTGTTTTTT
CSARRREGLDTGELFF
>-|TRBV9|few|TRBJ2-6
TGTGCCAGCAGCGTAAACTCTGGGGCCAACGTCCTGACTTTC
CASSVNSGANVLTF
>TRBD2|TRBV18|many|TRBJ2-7
TGTGCCAGCTCACCAGGGGCGGGAGGTGCTCACGAGCAGTACTTC
CASSPGAGGAHEQYF
>TRBD2|TRBV20-1|few|TRBJ2-1
TGCAGTGCTAGAGATCTCCGTCAGCGGGAATTAATCTATGAGCAGTTCTTC
CSARDLRQRELIYEQFF
>-|TRBV7-2|few|TRBJ1-4
TGTGCCAGCAGCTCGGGTCCTCCCATTGCAACTAATGAAAAACTGTTTTTT
CASSSGPPIATNEKLFF
>-|TRBV20-1|many|TRBJ2-3
TGCAGTGCCGACGACCTAAGGGCCCACACAGATACGCAGTATTTT
CSADDLRAHTDTQYF
>-|TRBV11-2|many|TRBJ2-7
TGTGCCAGCAGCTTTATCGGGCAAGGGTACGAGCAGTACTTC
CASSFIGQGYEQYF
>TRBD1|TRBV3-1|many|TRBJ1-2
TGTGCCAGTAGCCAGGGGGTAGGCTACACCTTC
CASSQGVGYTF
>TRBD1|TRBV6-5|many|TRBJ2-5
TGTGCCAGCAGTTACTTCTGGACAGGGGGCGGGGAGACCCAGTACTTC
CASSYFWTGGGETQYF
>TRBD1|TRBV12-3/TRBV12-4|many|TRBJ1-5
TGTGCCAGCAGTCTAGGACAGGGGGCGCCTAGCAATCAGCCCCAGCATTTT
CASSLGQGAPSNQPQHF
>-|TRBV7-2|many|TRBJ2-1
TGTGCCAGCAGCTTAGAGAGGGACAATGAGCAGTTCTTC
CASSLERDNEQFF
>-|TRBV7-3|few|TRBJ2-1
TGTGCCAGCAGCTTAGTTCCCGGACTAAGGAACAATGAGCAGTTCTTC
CASSLVPGLRNNEQFF
>TRBD2|TRBV11-2|many|TRBJ2-5
TGTGCCAGCAGCTTAGATCCCCTAGCGGGAACGGAGACCCAGTACTTC
CASSLDPLAGTETQYF
>-|TRBV18|few|TRBJ1-5
TGTGCCAGCTCGAACAGTAGCAATCAGCCCCAGCATTTT
CASSNSSNQPQHF
>TRBD2|TRBV9|-|TRBJ2-1
TGTGCCAGCAGCGGGGGACTAGCGGGAGTTGATGAGCAGTTCTTC
CASSGGLAGVDEQFF
>-|TRBV19|few|TRBJ1-5
TGTGCCAGTAGTATGGAGGGTTTGGGCAATCAGCCCCAGCATTTT
CASSMEGLGNQPQHF
>-|TRBV6-2/TRBV6-3|-|TRBJ2-1
TGTGCCAGCAGAGCCCTGGGGGGCGGTGAGCAGTTCTTC
CASRALGGGEQFF
>-|TRBV9|many|TRBJ1-1
TGTGCCAGCAGCGTAGATCCGATCCTGAACACTGAAGCTTTCTTT
CASSVDPILNTEAFF
>-|TRBV7-8|few|TRBJ2-5
TGTGCCAGCAGCCTCGGAGGGGTTCGGGAAGAGACCCAGTACTTC
CASSLGGVREETQYF
>TRBD1|TRBV11-2|many|TRBJ1-2
TGTGCCAGCAGCCCAGTGAGGGACAGGGTGGCTTCTAACTATGGCTACACCTTC
CASSPVRDRVASNYGYTF
>-|TRBV24-1|many|TRBJ1-2
TGTGCCACCAGTGATTTGACAGGGAACTATGGCTACACCTTC
CATSDLTGNYGYTF
>-|TRBV30|many|TRBJ2-3
TGTGCCTGGAGTGGCGGAGGTCGCACAGATACGCAGTATTTT
CAWSGGGRTDTQYF